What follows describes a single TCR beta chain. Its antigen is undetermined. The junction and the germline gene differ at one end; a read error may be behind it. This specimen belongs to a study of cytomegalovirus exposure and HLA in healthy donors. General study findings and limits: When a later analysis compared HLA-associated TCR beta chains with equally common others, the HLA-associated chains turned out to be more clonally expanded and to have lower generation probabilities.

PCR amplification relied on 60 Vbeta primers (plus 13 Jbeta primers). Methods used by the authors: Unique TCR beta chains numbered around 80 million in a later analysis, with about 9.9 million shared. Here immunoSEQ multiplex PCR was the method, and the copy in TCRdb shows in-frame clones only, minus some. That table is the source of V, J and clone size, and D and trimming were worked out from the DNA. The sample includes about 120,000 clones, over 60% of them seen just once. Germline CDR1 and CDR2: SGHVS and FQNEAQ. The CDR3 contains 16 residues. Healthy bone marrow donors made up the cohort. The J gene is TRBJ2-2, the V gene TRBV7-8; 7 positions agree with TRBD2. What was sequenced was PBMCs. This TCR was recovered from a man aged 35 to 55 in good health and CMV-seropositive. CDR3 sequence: CTSSLPPSGNTGELFF. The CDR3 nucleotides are TGTACCAGCAGCTTACCCCCTAGCGGGAACACCGGGGAGCTGTTTTTT.